This T cell receptor beta chain is drawn from a study of identical twins. TCRdb reprocessed the 5' RACE reads via MiXCR and lists one record per CDR3 protein. The table lists fewer than 800,000 distinct CDR3 sequences, about 7.6% of them singletons, with 1.5% to 2% in the top ten. Germline V gene lookup returns CDR1 MNHEY and CDR2 SMNVEV (reference sequence). CDR3 length equals 17 residues. Trimming pared 1 base from V and 0 bases from J, leaving 13 bases between. The sample holds a few counts of this clonotype. These data also featured in a second study, about yellow fever vaccine responses in identical twins.

The chain recombines TRBV27 with TRBJ2-1; D is undetermined. This TCR came from a woman younger than 35 in good health. Sequenced sample: PBMCs. DNA for the CDR3: TGTGCCAGCAGTTTATTACCTGCACCATACTCCTACAATGAGCAGTTCTTC. Its protein is CASSLLPAPYSYNEQFF.